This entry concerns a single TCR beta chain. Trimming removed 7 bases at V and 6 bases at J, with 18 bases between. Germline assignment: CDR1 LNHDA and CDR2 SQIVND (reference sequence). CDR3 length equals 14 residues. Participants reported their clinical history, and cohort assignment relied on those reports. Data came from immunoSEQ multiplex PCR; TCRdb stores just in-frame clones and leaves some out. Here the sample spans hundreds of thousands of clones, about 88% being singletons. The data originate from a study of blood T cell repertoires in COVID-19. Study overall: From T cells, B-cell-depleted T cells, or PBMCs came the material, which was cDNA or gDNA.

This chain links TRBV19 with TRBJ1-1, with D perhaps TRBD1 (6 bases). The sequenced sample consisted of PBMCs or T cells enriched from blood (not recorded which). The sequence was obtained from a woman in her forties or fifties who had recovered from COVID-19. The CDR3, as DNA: TGTGCCAGTAATTATGCCCAGGGGTACCCTGAAGCTTTCTTT. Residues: CASNYAQGYPEAFF.